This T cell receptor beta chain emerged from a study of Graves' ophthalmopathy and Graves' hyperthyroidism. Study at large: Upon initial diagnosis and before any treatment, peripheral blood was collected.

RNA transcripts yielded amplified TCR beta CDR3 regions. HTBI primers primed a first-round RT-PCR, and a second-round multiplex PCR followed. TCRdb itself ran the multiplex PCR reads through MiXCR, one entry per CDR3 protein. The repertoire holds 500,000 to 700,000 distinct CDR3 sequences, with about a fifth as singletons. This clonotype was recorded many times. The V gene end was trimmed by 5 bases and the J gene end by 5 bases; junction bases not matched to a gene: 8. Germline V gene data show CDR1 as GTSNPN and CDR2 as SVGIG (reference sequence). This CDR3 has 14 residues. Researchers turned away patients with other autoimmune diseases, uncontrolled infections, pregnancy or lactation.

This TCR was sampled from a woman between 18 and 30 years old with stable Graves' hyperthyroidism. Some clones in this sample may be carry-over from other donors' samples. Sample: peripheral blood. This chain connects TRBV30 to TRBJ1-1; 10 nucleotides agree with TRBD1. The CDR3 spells CAWAMDRGGTEAFF. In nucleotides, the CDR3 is TGTGCCTGGGCGATGGACAGGGGGGGGACTGAAGCTTTCTTT.